This record looks at one T cell receptor beta chain sequence and its context. The data were obtained in a study of blood T cell repertoires in COVID-19. The V gene's germline CDR1 is LNHNV and CDR2 YYDKDF (reference sequence). V was clipped by 5 bases and J by 2 bases; unmatched bases: 5. The CDR3 consists of 15 residues. Adults between roughly 18 and 89 years of age took part from under 25 US areas. TCRdb keeps only in-frame clones here, not all; method: immunoSEQ multiplex PCR. The sample yields over 350,000 clones, about nine tenths seen once. The sample was PBMCs or T cells enriched from blood (not recorded which). The gene calls are TRBV15 and TRBJ2-1; 8 bases are a match to TRBD2. The TCR sequence derives from a woman aged 40 to 50 who had been exposed to COVID-19. The CDR3 loop is CATSPISGAYNEQFF. CDR3 nucleotides: TGTGCCACCAGCCCCATTAGCGGGGCCTACAATGAGCAGTTCTTC.